These T cell receptor beta chains were read from a single sample in a study of identical twins. Via MiXCR, TCRdb re-called the 5' RACE reads, giving one row per CDR3 protein. The repertoire holds roughly 690,000 distinct CDR3 sequences, with roughly 6% as singletons. The sequenced sample consisted of naive T cells sorted from blood. These receptor sequences come from a man aged 18-30 years in good health. Each CDR3 is given with its conserved first and last residue. D genes are given only for firm matches. Rows give clone size only sometimes, using once, few, many, or a class for an expanded clone.

V gene	D gene	clone size	J gene	CDR3 DNA	CDR3 protein
TRBV29-1	NA	many	TRBJ2-5	TGCAGCGTTGAAGCAGTAGAAACCTACATCCAAGAGACCCAGTACTTC	CSVEAVETYIQETQYF
TRBV4-3	TRBD2	many	TRBJ2-7	TGCGCCAGCAGCCAAGGGCCTAGCGGGATCTATGAGCAGTACTTC	CASSQGPSGIYEQYF
TRBV12-3/TRBV12-4	NA	many	TRBJ1-5	TGTGCCAGCAGTTCCGGGACGGTCAATCAGCCCCAGCATTTT	CASSSGTVNQPQHF
TRBV25-1	NA	few	TRBJ2-4	TGTGCCAGCAGTGAATTTGTGAAAAGGGGGGAAAACATTCAGTACTTC	CASSEFVKRGENIQYF
TRBV11-1	TRBD2	few	TRBJ2-7	TGTGCCAGCAGCCCCGGTTTCCCTAGCGGGAGGGCCTCCTACGAGCAGTACTTC	CASSPGFPSGRASYEQYF
TRBV15	TRBD2	NA	TRBJ2-5	TGTGCCACCAGCAAAGGGGGACTAGCGGGCCCGGGATACCAGTACTTC	CATSKGGLAGPGYQYF
TRBV15	NA	many	TRBJ2-5	TGTGCCACCAGCATTGGAGCCGGGATGAGGGAGACCCAGTACTTC	CATSIGAGMRETQYF
TRBV29-1	NA	many	TRBJ2-1	TGCAGCGTTCTAGCTGGCTACAATGAGCAGTTCTTC	CSVLAGYNEQFF
TRBV6-6	NA	few	TRBJ2-7	TGTGCCAGCAGTTTCCCCGGCTCCTACGAGCAGTACTTC	CASSFPGSYEQYF
TRBV12-3/TRBV12-4	TRBD2	many	TRBJ2-3	TGTGCCAGCAAAGGACTAGCGGGAAGATCTAGCACAGATACGCAGTATTTT	CASKGLAGRSSTDTQYF
TRBV6-5	NA	NA	TRBJ2-7	TGTGCCAGCAGTTACTCTTCGGGTGGCTCCGGGACGGGGGTATACGAGCAGTACTTC	CASSYSSGGSGTGVYEQYF
TRBV20-1	TRBD1	few	TRBJ2-2	TGCAGTGCGAGGACAGGGGCCACCGGGGAGCTGTTTTTT	CSARTGATGELFF
TRBV20-1	TRBD1	few	TRBJ2-7	TGCAGTGCTAGGGAAGGGACAGGGGGAATCTACGAGCAGTACTTC	CSAREGTGGIYEQYF
TRBV6-1	TRBD1	many	TRBJ2-1	TGTGCCAGCAGGCTCCCCGGCTCCCGGACAGGGGAACACAATGAGCAGTTCTTC	CASRLPGSRTGEHNEQFF
TRBV29-1	TRBD1	many	TRBJ2-5	TGCAGCGTTGGGACAGGGGGCTCAGAGACCCAGTACTTC	CSVGTGGSETQYF
TRBV5-6	NA	few	TRBJ2-1	TGTGCCAGCAGCCCTGGGGTAGGGGGGCACCTCGGGGATGAGCAGTTCTTC	CASSPGVGGHLGDEQFF
TRBV20-1	NA	many	TRBJ2-5	TGCAGTGTCACACCTCGGACTTTCGGGACCCAGTACTTC	CSVTPRTFGTQYF
TRBV20-1	TRBD2	many	TRBJ2-3	TGCAGTGCTACCGAGTCTAGCGGGAGTTTAGATACGCAGTATTTT	CSATESSGSLDTQYF
TRBV15	TRBD1	many	TRBJ2-5	TGTGCCACCAGGCGGGACAGGGGCCAAGAGACCCAGTACTTC	CATRRDRGQETQYF
TRBV20-1	TRBD2	many	TRBJ2-1	TGCAGTGCAAGGACTAGGATCATCGATGAGCAGTTCTTC	CSARTRIIDEQFF
TRBV6-5	NA	NA	TRBJ1-5	TGTGCCAGCAGTTCCACTCGAACTCCAAGCCCTCAGCCCCAGCATTTT	CASSSTRTPSPQPQHF
TRBV3-1	NA	many	TRBJ1-4	TGTGCCAGCAGCCATCGGCGGGCTAATGAAAAACTGTTTTTT	CASSHRRANEKLFF
TRBV29-1	NA	many	TRBJ1-4	TGCAGCGTCCTAAGGGGGGATGAAAAACTGTTTTTT	CSVLRGDEKLFF
TRBV7-9	NA	many	TRBJ1-2	TGTGCCAGCAGCTTATTGAGGGACGAGGGCGGCTATGGCTACACCTTC	CASSLLRDEGGYGYTF
TRBV20-1	NA	many	TRBJ2-1	TGCAGTGCTAGAGATCCGAATGAGCAGTTCTTC	CSARDPNEQFF
TRBV12-3/TRBV12-4	TRBD2	NA	TRBJ2-7	TGTGCCAGCAGTTTAGGCCCGGGACTAGCGGGTTTCAGCTCCTACGAGCAGTACTTC	CASSLGPGLAGFSSYEQYF
TRBV30	TRBD1	NA	TRBJ1-2	TGTGCCCGGGACAGGGGGCGCCGTGACTATGGCTACACCTTC	CARDRGRRDYGYTF
TRBV6-5	NA	many	TRBJ2-1	TGTGCCAGCAAGTGGGTAAATGAGCAGTTCTTC	CASKWVNEQFF
TRBV10-2	TRBD1	many	TRBJ2-7	TGCGCCAGCATGAAGGGACAGGGCTCCTACGAGCAGTACTTC	CASMKGQGSYEQYF
TRBV11-2	TRBD1	NA	TRBJ1-4	TGTGCCAGCAGCGCAACAGGGGGGCAAGGTGAAAAACTGTTTTTT	CASSATGGQGEKLFF
TRBV9	TRBD2	many	TRBJ2-2	TGTGCCAGCGGCCAGGGCGGGAGGGCGAACACCGGGGAGCTGTTTTTT	CASGQGGRANTGELFF
TRBV12-3/TRBV12-4	TRBD1	NA	TRBJ1-6	TGTGCCAGCAAGGGACAGGGGGCTAATTCACCCCTCCACTTT	CASKGQGANSPLHF
TRBV7-2	NA	NA	TRBJ2-2	TGTGCCAGCAGCGTAACGATCAGCTTCACCGGGGAGCTGTTTTTT	CASSVTISFTGELFF